This T cell receptor (beta chain) was sequenced in a study of cytomegalovirus exposure and HLA in healthy donors. The wider study: The 120 validation repertoires were produced on the same platform as the roughly 690 repertoires of the first cohort. This was reported in a later analysis.

This clone was detected once. The antigen is unknown. TCRdb keeps only in-frame clones here, not all; method: immunoSEQ multiplex PCR. The sample holds about 100,000 clones, roughly 94% seen once. Study observations and caveats: The finding came from a later analysis; first-cohort TCR clusters tended to co-occur in the 130 or so validation repertoires.

This clonotype was sampled from a woman aged 18-29 years in good health and CMV-seronegative. The sequenced material came from PBMCs.

The CDR3 DNA reads TGTGCCAGCAGCTTAGTGCGGGGGGTTGGCCTGGGCACTGAAGCTTTCTTT. This encodes CASSLVRGVGLGTEAFF. The gene calls are TRBV11-3 and TRBJ1-1; TRBD1 is a possible D gene (5 bases). Germline V gene data show CDR1 as SGHNT and CDR2 as YENEEA. The CDR3 is 17 residues long. The V and J ends lost 1 base and 4 bases respectively, with 19 bases between them.